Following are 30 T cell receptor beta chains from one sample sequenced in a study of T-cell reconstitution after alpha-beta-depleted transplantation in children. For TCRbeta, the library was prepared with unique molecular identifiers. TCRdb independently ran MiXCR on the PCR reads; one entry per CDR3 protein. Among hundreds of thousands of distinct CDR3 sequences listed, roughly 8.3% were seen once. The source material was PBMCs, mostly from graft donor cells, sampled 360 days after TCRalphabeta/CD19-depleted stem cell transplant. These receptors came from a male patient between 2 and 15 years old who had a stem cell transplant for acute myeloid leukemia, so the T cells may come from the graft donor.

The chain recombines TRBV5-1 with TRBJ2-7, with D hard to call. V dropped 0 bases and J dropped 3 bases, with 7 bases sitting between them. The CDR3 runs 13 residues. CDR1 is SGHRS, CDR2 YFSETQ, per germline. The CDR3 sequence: CASSLDLSYEQYF. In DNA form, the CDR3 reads TGCGCCAGCAGCTTGGACCTTAGCTACGAGCAGTACTTC.

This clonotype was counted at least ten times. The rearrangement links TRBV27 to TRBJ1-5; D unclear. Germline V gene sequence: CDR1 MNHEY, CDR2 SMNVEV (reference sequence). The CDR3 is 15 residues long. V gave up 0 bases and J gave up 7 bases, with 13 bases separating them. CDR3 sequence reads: CASSLSAWAGQPQHF. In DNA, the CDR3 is TGTGCCAGCAGTTTATCAGCATGGGCGGGGCAGCCCCAGCATTTT.

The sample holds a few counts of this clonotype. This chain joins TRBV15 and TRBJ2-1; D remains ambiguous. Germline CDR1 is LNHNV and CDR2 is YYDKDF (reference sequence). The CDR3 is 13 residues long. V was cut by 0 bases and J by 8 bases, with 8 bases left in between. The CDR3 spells CATSRDAWDEQFF. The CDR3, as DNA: TGTGCCACCAGCAGAGATGCCTGGGATGAGCAGTTCTTC.

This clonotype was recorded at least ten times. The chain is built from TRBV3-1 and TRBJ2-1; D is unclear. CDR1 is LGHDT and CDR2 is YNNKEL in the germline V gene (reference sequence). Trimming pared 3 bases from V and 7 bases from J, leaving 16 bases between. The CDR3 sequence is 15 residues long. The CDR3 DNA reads TGTGCCAGCAGCCAGGATCCCAGTCACACGAATGAGCAGTTCTTC. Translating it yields CASSQDPSHTNEQFF.

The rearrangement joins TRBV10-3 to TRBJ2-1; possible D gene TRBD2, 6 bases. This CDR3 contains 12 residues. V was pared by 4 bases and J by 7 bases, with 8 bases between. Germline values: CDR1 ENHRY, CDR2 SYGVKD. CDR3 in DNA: TGTGCCATCAGTGGGGGGGTAAATGAGCAGTTCTTC. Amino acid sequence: CAISGGVNEQFF.

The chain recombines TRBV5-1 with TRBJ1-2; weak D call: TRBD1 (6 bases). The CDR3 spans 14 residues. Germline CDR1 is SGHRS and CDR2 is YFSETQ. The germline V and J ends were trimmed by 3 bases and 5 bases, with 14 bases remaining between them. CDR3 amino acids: CASSSSEGVYGYTF. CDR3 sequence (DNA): TGCGCCAGCAGCTCCTCGGAGGGGGTGTATGGCTACACCTTC.

The CDR3, as DNA: TGTGCCAGCAGCCCGAGGGGGTTTAGCGGGGGGCCTCAGGAGGGCGATGAGCAGTTCTTC. As protein: CASSPRGFSGGPQEGDEQFF. The rearrangement joins TRBV4-2 to TRBJ2-1; 10 nucleotides match TRBD2. The V gene end was trimmed by 4 bases and the J gene end by 8 bases; junction bases not matched to a gene: 23. The germline V gene has CDR1 LGHNA and CDR2 YNFKEQ. The CDR3 totals 20 residues.

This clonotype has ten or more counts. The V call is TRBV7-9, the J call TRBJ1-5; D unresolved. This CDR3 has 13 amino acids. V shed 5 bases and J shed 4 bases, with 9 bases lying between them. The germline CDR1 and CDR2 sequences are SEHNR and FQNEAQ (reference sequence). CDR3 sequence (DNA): TGTGCCAGCAGCCACAGTAAGAATCAGCCCCAGCATTTT. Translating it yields CASSHSKNQPQHF.

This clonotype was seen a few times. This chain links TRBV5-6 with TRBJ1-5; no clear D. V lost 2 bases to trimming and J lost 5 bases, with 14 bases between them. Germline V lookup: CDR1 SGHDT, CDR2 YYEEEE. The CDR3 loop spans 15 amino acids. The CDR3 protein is CASSLKGGTYQPQHF. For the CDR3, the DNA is TGTGCCAGCAGCTTAAAAGGAGGCACCTATCAGCCCCAGCATTTT.

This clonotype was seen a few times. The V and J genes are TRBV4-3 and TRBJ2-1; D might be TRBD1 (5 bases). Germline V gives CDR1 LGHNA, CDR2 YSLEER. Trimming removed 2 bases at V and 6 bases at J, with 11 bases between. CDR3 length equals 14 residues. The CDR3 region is CASSQFGRGNEQFF. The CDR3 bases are TGCGCCAGCAGCCAATTCGGAAGGGGCAATGAGCAGTTCTTC.

CDR3 loop: CASSLLAVTDTQYF. CDR3 in DNA: TGTGCCAGCAGTCTTTTAGCGGTCACAGATACGCAGTATTTT. The chain carries TRBV12-3 or TRBV12-4 and TRBJ2-3, with D perhaps matching TRBD2 (6 bases). V was cut by 5 bases and J by 2 bases, with 11 bases left in between. The CDR3 is made up of 14 amino acids.

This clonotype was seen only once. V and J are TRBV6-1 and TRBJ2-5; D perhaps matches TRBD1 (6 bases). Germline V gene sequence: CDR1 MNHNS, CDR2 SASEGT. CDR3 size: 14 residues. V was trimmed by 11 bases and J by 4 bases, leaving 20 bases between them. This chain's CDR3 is CASSSGLGGETQYF. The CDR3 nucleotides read TGTGCCTCCTCCTCGGGCCTAGGGGGAGAGACCCAGTACTTC.

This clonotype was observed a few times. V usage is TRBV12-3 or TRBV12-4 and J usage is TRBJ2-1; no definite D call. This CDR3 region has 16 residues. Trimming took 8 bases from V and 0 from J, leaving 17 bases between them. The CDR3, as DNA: TGTGCCAGCCGAATGTACCTGGGCCTCTCCTACAATGAGCAGTTCTTC. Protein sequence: CASRMYLGLSYNEQFF.

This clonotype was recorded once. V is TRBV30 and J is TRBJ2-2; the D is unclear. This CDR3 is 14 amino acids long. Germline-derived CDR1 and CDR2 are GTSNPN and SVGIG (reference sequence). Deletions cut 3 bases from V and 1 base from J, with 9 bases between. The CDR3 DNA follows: TGTGCCTGGAGCATGAAGGTGAACACCGGGGAGCTGTTTTTT. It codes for CAWSMKVNTGELFF.

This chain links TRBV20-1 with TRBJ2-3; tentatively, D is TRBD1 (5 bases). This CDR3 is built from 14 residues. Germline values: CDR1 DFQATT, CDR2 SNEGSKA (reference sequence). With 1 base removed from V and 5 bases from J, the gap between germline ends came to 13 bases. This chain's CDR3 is CSARGRQGRDTQYF. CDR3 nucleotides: TGCAGTGCTAGAGGAAGGCAGGGTAGAGATACGCAGTATTTT.

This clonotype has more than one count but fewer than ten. The CDR3 here is CSVEQAYEQYF. The CDR3 region has the DNA TGCAGCGTGGAACAGGCCTACGAGCAGTACTTC. The chain recombines TRBV29-1 with TRBJ2-7, with D perhaps matching TRBD1 (5 bases). The CDR3 contains 11 residues. Germline CDR1 reads SQVTM; CDR2 reads ANQGSEA. Trimming pared 6 bases from V and 2 bases from J, leaving 8 bases between.

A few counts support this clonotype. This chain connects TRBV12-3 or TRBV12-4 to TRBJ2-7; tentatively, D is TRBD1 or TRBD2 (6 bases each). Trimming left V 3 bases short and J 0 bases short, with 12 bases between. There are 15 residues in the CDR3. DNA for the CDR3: TGTGCCAGCAGTTTCGGCGGGGACACCTCCTACGAGCAGTACTTC. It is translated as CASSFGGDTSYEQYF.

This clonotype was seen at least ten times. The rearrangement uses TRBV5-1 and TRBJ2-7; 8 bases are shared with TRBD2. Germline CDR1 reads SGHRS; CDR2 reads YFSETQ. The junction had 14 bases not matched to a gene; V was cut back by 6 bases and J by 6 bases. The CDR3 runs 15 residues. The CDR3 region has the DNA TGCGCCAGCATCTCGAGTCCGGGACTAGGAGGCGAGCAGTACTTC. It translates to CASISSPGLGGEQYF.

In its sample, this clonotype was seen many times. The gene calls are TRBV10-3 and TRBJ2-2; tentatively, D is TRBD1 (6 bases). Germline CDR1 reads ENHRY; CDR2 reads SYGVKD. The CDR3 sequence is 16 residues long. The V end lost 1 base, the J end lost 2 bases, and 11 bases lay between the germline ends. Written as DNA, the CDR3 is TGTGCCATCAGTGAGTTTCAGGGGCGAAACACCGGGGAGCTGTTTTTT. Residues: CAISEFQGRNTGELFF.

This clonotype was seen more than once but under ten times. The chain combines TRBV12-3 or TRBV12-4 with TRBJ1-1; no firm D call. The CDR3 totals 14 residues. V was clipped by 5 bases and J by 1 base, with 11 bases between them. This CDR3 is CASSLRWTNTEAFF. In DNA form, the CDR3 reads TGTGCCAGCAGTCTCCGGTGGACGAACACTGAAGCTTTCTTT.

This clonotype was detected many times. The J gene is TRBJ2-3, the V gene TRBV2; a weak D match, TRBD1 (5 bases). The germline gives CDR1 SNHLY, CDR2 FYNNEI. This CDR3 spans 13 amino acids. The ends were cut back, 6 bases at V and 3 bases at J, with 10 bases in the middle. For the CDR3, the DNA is TGTGCCAGCAGCTCGGACACAACAGATACGCAGTATTTT. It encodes CASSSDTTDTQYF.

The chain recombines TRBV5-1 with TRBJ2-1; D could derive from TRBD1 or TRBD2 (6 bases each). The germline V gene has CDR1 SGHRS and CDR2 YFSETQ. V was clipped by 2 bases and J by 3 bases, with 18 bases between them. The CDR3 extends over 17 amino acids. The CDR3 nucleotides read TGCGCCAGCAGCTTCCCCTCGAGGGGGGATAACTACAATGAGCAGTTCTTC. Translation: CASSFPSRGDNYNEQFF.

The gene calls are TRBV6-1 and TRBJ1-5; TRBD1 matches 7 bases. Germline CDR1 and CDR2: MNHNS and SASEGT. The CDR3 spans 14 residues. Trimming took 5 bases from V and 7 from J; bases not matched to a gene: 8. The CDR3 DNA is TGTGCCAGCAGTCGGCGACAGGGAGGCCAGCCCCAGCATTTT. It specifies CASSRRQGGQPQHF.

CDR3 loop: CASSWARDREQYV. CDR3 bases: TGTGCCAGCAGTTGGGCCAGGGATCGCGAGCAGTACGTC. The V gene is TRBV12-3 or TRBV12-4, the J gene TRBJ2-7; TRBD1 might be the D (5 bases). The V and J ends lost 4 bases and 6 bases respectively, with 13 bases between them. This CDR3 region has 13 residues.

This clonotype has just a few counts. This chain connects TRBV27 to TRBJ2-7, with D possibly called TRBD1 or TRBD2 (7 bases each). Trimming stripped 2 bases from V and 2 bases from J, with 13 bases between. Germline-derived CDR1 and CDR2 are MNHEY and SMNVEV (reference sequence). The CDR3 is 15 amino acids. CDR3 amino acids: CASSLPAGGAYEQYV. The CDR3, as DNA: TGTGCCAGCAGTTTACCAGCAGGGGGGGCCTACGAGCAGTACGTC.

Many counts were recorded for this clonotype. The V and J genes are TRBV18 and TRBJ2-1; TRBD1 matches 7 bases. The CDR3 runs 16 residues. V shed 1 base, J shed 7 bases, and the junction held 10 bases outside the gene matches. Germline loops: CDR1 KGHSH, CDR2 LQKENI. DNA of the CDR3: TGTGCCAGCTCACCACTTACGGCAGGGGGTTCAAATGAGCAGTTCTTC. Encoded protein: CASSPLTAGGSNEQFF.

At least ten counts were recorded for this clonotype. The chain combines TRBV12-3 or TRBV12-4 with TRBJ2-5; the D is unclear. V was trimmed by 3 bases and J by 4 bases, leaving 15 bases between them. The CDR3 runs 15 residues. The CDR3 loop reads CASSLVPNEGETQYF. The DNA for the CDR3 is TGTGCCAGCAGTTTGGTCCCAAACGAAGGAGAGACCCAGTACTTC.

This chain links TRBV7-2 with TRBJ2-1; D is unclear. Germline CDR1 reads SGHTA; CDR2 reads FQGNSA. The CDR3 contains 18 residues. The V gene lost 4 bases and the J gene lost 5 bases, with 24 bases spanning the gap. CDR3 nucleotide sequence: TGTGCCAGCAGCTACCGCTCGGACGCCGAAGCCTATCACAATGAGCAGTTCTTC. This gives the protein CASSYRSDAEAYHNEQFF. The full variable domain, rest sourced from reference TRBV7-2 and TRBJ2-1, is GAGVSQSPSNKVTEKGKDVELRCDPISGHTALYWYRQSLGQGLEFLIYFQGNSAPDKSGLPSDRFSAERTGGSVSTLTIQRTQQEDSAVYLCASSYRSDAEAYHNEQFFGPGTRLTVL.

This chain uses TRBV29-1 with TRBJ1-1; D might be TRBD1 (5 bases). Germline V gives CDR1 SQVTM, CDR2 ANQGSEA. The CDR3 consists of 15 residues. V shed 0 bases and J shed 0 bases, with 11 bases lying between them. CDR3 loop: CSVEDARVMNTEAFF. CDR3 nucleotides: TGCAGCGTTGAAGATGCCAGGGTAATGAACACTGAAGCTTTCTTT.

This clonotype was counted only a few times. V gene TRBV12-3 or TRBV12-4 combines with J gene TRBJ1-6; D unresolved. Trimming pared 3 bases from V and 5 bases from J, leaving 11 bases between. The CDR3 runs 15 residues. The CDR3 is CASSLDGKNNSPLHF. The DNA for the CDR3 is TGTGCCAGCAGTTTGGACGGCAAAAATAATTCACCCCTCCACTTT.